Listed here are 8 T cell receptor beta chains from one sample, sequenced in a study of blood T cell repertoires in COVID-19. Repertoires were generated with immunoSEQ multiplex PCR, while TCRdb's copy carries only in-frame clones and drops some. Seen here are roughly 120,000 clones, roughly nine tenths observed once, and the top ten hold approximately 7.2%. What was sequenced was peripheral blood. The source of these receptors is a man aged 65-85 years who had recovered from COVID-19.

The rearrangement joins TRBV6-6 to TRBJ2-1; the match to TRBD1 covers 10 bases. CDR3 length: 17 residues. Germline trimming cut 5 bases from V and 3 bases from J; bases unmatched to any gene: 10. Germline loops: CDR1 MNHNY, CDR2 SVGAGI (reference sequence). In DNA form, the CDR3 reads TGTGCCAGCAGTCCCCAGGCCCGGGACAGGGGCTACAATGAGCAGTTCTTC. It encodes CASSPQARDRGYNEQFF.

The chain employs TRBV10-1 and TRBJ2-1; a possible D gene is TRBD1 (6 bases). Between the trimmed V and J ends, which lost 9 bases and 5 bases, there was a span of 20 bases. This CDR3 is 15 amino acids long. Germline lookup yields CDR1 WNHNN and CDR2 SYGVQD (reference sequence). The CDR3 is CASSKGWTANNEQFF. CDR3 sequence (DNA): TGCGCCAGTTCCAAAGGATGGACAGCCAACAATGAGCAGTTCTTC.

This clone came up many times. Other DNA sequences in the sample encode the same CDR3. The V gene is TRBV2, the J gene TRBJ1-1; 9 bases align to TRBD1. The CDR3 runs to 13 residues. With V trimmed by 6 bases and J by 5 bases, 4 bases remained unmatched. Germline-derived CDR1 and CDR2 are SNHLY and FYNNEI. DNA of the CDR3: TGTGCCAGCAGAGTGACAGGGGGAACTGAAGCTTTCTTT. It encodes CASRVTGGTEAFF.

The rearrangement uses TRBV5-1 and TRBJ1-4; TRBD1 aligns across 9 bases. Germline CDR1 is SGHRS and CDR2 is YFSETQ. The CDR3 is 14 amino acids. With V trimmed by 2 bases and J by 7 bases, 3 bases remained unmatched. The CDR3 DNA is TGCGCCAGCAGCTTAGGACAGGGGCCTGAAAAACTGTTTTTT. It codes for CASSLGQGPEKLFF.

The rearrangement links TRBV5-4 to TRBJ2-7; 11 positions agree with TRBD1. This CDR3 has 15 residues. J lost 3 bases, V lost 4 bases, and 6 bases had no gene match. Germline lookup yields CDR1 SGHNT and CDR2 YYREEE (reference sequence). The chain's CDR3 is CASSKPGQGVYEQYF. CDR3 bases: TGTGCCAGCAGCAAACCGGGACAGGGGGTCTACGAGCAGTACTTC. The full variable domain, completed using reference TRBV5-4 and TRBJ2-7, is ETGVTQSPTHLIKTRGQQVTLRCSSQSGHNTVSWYQQALGQGPQFIFQYYREEENGRGNFPPRFSGLQFPNYSSELNVNALELDDSALYLCASSKPGQGVYEQYFGPGTRLTVT.

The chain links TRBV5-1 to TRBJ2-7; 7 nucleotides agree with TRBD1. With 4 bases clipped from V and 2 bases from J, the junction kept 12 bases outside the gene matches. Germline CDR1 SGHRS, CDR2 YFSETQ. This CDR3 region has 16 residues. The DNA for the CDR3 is TGCGCCAGCAGCCGACATGGACAGGACCCAACCTACGAGCAGTACTTC. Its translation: CASSRHGQDPTYEQYF.

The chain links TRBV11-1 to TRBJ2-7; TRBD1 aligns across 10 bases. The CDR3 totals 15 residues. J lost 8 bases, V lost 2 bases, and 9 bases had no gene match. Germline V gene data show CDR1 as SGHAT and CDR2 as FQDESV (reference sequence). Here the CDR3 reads CASSLMIGTGVKQYF. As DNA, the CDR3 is TGTGCCAGCAGCTTAATGATTGGGACAGGGGTAAAGCAGTACTTC. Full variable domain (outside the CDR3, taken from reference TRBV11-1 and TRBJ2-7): EAEVAQSPRYKITEKSQAVAFWCDPISGHATLYWYRQILGQGPELLVQFQDESVVDDSQLPKDRFSAERLKGVDSTLKIQPAELGDSAMYLCASSLMIGTGVKQYFGPGTRLTVT.

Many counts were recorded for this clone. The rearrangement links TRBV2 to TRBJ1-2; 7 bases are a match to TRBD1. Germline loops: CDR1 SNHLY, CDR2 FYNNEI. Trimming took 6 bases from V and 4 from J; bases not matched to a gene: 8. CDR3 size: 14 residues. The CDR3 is CASRGTDRRYGYTF. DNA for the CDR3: TGTGCCAGCAGAGGGACAGATCGCCGCTATGGCTACACCTTC.